What follows describes a single T cell receptor (beta chain). What it binds is unknown. Starting 14 to 28 days after autologous transplant, ipilimumab 1 mg/kg was given. The data are from a study of ipilimumab plus nivolumab after autologous stem cell transplantation. Study-wide context: DLBCL patients had primary refractory or relapsed disease. Study-level findings and limits: TCR repertoire, Treg phenotype and gut microbiota reportedly support more study of this approach.

Sequenced by immunoSEQ multiplex PCR; TCRdb stores in-frame clones only, minus some. The sample lists about 22,000 clones, 74% occurring once. The CDR3 length is 12 residues. Deletions cut 1 base from V and 11 bases from J, with 10 bases between. Germline V CDR1 and CDR2: SNHLY, FYNNEI. The origin of this receptor is a male donor with diffuse large B-cell lymphoma. Sequences were derived from PBMCs, sampled in a trial of ipilimumab plus nivolumab as post-transplant consolidation. The rearrangement links TRBV2 to TRBJ2-3; D might be TRBD2 (5 bases). The CDR3 spells CASSEVAGRQYF. In nucleotides, the CDR3 is TGTGCCAGCAGTGAAGTAGCTGGGAGGCAGTATTTT.